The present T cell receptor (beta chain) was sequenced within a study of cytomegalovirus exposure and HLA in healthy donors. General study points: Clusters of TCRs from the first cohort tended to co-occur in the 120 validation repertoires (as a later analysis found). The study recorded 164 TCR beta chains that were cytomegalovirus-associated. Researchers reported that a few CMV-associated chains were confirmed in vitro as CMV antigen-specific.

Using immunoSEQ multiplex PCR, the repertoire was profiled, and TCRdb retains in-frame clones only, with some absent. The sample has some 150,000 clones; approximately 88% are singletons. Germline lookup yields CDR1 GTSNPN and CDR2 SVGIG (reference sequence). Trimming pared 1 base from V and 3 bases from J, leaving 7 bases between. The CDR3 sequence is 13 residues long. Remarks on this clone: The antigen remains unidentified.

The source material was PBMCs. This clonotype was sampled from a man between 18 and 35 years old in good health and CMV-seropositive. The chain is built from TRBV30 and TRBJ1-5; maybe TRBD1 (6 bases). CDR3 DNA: TGTGCCTGGAGTGGGGGGCTCAATCAGCCCCAGCATTTT. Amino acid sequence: CAWSGGLNQPQHF.